The 13 T cell receptor beta chains below come from one sample, sequenced in a study of shared clonotypes between healthy human individuals. In the naive CD8 group, cells lacked CD45RO and were positively selected for CCR7, so terminally differentiated effector memory CD45RA+ cells were left out. The assay was immunoSEQ multiplex PCR, and TCRdb's table has in-frame clones only and misses some. This table has about 650,000 clones, 95% to 96% appearing once. The material sequenced was naive CD8+ T cells sorted from blood. Receptors originate from a woman younger than 45 in good health.

This rearrangement joins TRBV28 to TRBJ2-5; D is uncertain. Germline CDR1 MDHEN, CDR2 SYDVKM. This CDR3 has 17 residues. V lost 3 bases and J 4 bases, leaving 21 bases between the germline ends. CDR3 protein: CASSFPDERAGRETQYF. DNA for the CDR3: TGTGCCAGCAGTTTCCCAGACGAAAGGGCCGGTAGAGAGACCCAGTACTTC.

A word on this clone: Its ends do not fully match the called genes, so a read error is possible. The chain has TRBV5-8 and TRBJ1-2; D is uncertain. The CDR3 is 8 residues long. Germline V gives CDR1 SGHTS, CDR2 YDEGEE. CDR3 sequence: CASSLPQF. The CDR3 nucleotides read TGTGCCAGCAGCTTGCCCCAGTTC. The full variable domain, with the rest looked up from reference TRBV5-8 and TRBJ1-2, is EAGVTQSPTHLIKTRGQQATLRCSPISGHTSVYWYQQALGLGLQFLLWYDEGEERNRGNFPPRFSGRQFPNYSSELNVNALELEDSALYLCASSLPQFGSGTRLTVV.

This chain joins TRBV4-2 and TRBJ2-7; tentatively, D is TRBD2 (5 bases). V lost 4 bases to trimming and J lost 4 bases, with 14 bases between them. Germline V gives CDR1 LGHNA, CDR2 YNFKEQ. CDR3 length: 14 residues. The CDR3 protein is CASSPFSGGYEQYF. CDR3 sequence (DNA): TGTGCCAGCAGCCCGTTCAGCGGAGGATACGAGCAGTACTTC.

This chain uses TRBV6-5 with TRBJ2-2; a weak D match, TRBD2 (5 bases). The CDR3 runs 13 residues. The V gene lost 6 bases and the J gene lost 7 bases, with 12 bases spanning the gap. Germline assignment: CDR1 MNHEY and CDR2 SVGAGI. Written as DNA, the CDR3 is TGTGCCAGCAGCCCAGGTCGGGGCGGGGAGCTGTTTTTT. The encoded protein is CASSPGRGGELFF.

V usage is TRBV5-6 and J usage is TRBJ1-1; D not certain. V gave up 0 bases and J gave up 0 bases, with 6 bases separating them. The CDR3 is made up of 14 amino acids. Germline CDR1 is SGHDT and CDR2 is YYEEEE. The CDR3 DNA sequence: TGTGCCAGCAGCTTGGAGGGAATGAACACTGAAGCTTTCTTT. It encodes CASSLEGMNTEAFF.

This chain uses TRBV2 with TRBJ2-3; D possibly uses TRBD1 or TRBD2 (5 bases each). Germline V gene data show CDR1 as SNHLY and CDR2 as FYNNEI. This CDR3 is 16 amino acids long. V was shortened by 6 bases and J by 0 bases, with 16 bases between the two germline ends. The chain's CDR3 is CASRYDGGASTDTQYF. In nucleotides, the CDR3 is TGTGCCAGCAGATATGATGGGGGAGCTAGCACAGATACGCAGTATTTT.

This chain joins TRBV30 and TRBJ2-1; D possibly uses TRBD1 or TRBD2 (5 bases each). Per the germline V gene, CDR1 is GTSNPN and CDR2 is SVGIG (reference sequence). V was shortened by 5 bases and J by 0 bases, with 17 bases between the two germline ends. The CDR3 extends over 16 amino acids. The CDR3 here is CAWAPGTRPSYNEQFF. The CDR3 nucleotides read TGTGCCTGGGCCCCCGGGACGCGGCCCTCCTACAATGAGCAGTTCTTC.

The rearrangement links TRBV4-1 to TRBJ2-3; perhaps TRBD2 as D (5 bases). V was cut by 3 bases and J by 2 bases, with 30 bases left in between. CDR1 and CDR2 from the germline V gene are MGHRA and YSYEKL. The CDR3 runs to 21 residues. The CDR3 spells CASSHPREASRRRYHTDTQYF. The CDR3 region has the DNA TGCGCCAGCAGCCACCCCCGGGAAGCATCCAGGAGGAGATACCACACAGATACGCAGTATTTT.

J is TRBJ1-2 and V is TRBV4-1; a weak D match, TRBD1 (5 bases). V was clipped by 5 bases and J by 0 bases, with 13 bases between them. The CDR3 contains 15 residues. Germline V gene sequence: CDR1 MGHRA, CDR2 YSYEKL. CDR3: CASSETAKANYGYTF. As DNA, the CDR3 is TGCGCCAGCAGCGAGACAGCTAAAGCTAACTATGGCTACACCTTC.

V is TRBV30 and J is TRBJ2-1, with TRBD2 matching 8 bases. CDR1 and CDR2 from the germline V gene are GTSNPN and SVGIG (reference sequence). Trimming took 0 bases from V and 3 from J; bases not matched to a gene: 7. This CDR3 spans 16 amino acids. The chain's CDR3 is CAWSVPREAYYNEQFF. CDR3 nucleotides: TGTGCCTGGAGTGTCCCGCGGGAGGCATACTACAATGAGCAGTTCTTC.

This clone came up a few times. This rearrangement joins TRBV7-9 to TRBJ2-7; D gene unclear. Germline lookup yields CDR1 SEHNR and CDR2 FQNEAQ (reference sequence). V was trimmed by 3 bases and J by 4 bases, leaving 7 bases between them. This CDR3 spans 12 amino acids. DNA for the CDR3: TGTGCCAGCAGCTTTTCCCCGTACGAGCAGTACTTC. Translating gives CASSFSPYEQYF.

The genes are TRBV5-6 and TRBJ2-3; D is undetermined. Trimming pared 0 bases from V and 5 bases from J, leaving 7 bases between. The V gene's germline CDR1 is SGHDT and CDR2 YYEEEE. The CDR3 length is 13 residues. The CDR3 sequence: CASSLGWGDTQYF. CDR3 in DNA: TGTGCCAGCAGCTTGGGTTGGGGAGATACGCAGTATTTT. Filled out from reference TRBV5-6 and TRBJ2-3, the complete variable domain reads DAGVTQSPTHLIKTRGQQVTLRCSPKSGHDTVSWYQQALGQGPQFIFQYYEEEERQRGNFPDRFSGHQFPNYSSELNVNALLLGDSALYLCASSLGWGDTQYFGPGTRLTVL.

The V call is TRBV27, the J call TRBJ2-2; D perhaps matches TRBD2 (5 bases). V dropped 3 bases and J dropped 8 bases, with 10 bases sitting between them. Germline V gives CDR1 MNHEY, CDR2 SMNVEV (reference sequence). The CDR3 runs to 13 residues. CDR3 DNA: TGTGCCAGCAGTTTCGGCACGGGAGGGGAGCTGTTTTTT. It is translated as CASSFGTGGELFF.